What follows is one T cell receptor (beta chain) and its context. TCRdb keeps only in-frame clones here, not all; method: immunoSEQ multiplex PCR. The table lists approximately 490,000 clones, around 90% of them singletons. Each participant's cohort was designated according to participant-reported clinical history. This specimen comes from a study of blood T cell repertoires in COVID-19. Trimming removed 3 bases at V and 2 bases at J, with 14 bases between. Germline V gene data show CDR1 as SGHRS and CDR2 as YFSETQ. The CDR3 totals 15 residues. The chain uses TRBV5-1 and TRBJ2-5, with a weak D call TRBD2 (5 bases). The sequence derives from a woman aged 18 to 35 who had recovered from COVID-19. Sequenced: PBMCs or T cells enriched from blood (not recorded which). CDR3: CASSSPAAIQETQYF. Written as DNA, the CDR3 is TGCGCCAGCAGCTCTCCAGCGGCAATACAAGAGACCCAGTACTTC.